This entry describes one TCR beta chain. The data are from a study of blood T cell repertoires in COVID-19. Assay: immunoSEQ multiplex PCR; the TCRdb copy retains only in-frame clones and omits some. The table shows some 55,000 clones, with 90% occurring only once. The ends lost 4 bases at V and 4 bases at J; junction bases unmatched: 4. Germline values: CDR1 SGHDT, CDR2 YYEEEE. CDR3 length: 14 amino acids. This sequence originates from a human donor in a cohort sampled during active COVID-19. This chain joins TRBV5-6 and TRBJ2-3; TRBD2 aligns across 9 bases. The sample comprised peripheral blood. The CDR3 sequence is CASSLSGSADTQYF. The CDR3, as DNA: TGTGCCAGCAGCCTTAGCGGGAGTGCAGATACGCAGTATTTT. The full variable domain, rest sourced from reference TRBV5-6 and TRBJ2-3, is DAGVTQSPTHLIKTRGQQVTLRCSPKSGHDTVSWYQQALGQGPQFIFQYYEEEERQRGNFPDRFSGHQFPNYSSELNVNALLLGDSALYLCASSLSGSADTQYFGPGTRLTVL.